Each of the 28 T cell receptor beta chains below was sequenced from the same sample in a study of breast tumors, draining lymph nodes, adjacent tissues. Samples came from axillary lymph nodes draining the breast cancer. TCRdb processed the multiplex PCR reads anew with MiXCR; each CDR3 protein has one entry. This repertoire shows about 230,000 distinct CDR3 sequences, 32% found once; its top ten account for just over 1.4%. The sample was axillary lymph node tissue. These receptors were taken from a female donor with breast cancer. Some clones in this sample may be carry-over from other donors' samples.

A few counts support this clonotype. The chain employs TRBV5-1 and TRBJ1-1, with no clear D. CDR1 is SGHRS and CDR2 is YFSETQ in the germline V gene. This CDR3 is 13 amino acids long. Trimming shortened V by 4 bases and J by 1 base, and 8 bases separated the two germline ends. Here the CDR3 reads CASSPRQNTEAFF. The CDR3 nucleotides are TGCGCCAGCAGCCCGAGACAGAACACTGAAGCTTTCTTT.

Turning to this clonotype: A much larger clone differs from this one at a single base, so this may be a read error. Because the CDR3 is missing its conserved closing phenylalanine or tryptophan, this is likely a read error. The rearrangement links TRBV11-3 to TRBJ2-1; TRBD1 might be the D (5 bases). The V end lost 5 bases, the J end lost 4 bases, and 15 bases lay between the germline ends. CDR1 and CDR2 from the germline V gene are SGHNT and YENEEA. The CDR3 has 15 amino acids. Here the CDR3 reads CASSRNRGSYNEQFC. The CDR3 DNA sequence: TGTGCCAGCAGCCGGAATAGGGGATCATACAATGAGCAGTTCTGC.

Concerning this clonotype: A read error may account for a junction end that differs from germline. The chain employs TRBV6-5 and TRBJ2-1; possible D gene TRBD2, 6 bases. The V gene's germline CDR1 is MNHEY and CDR2 SVGAGI. The CDR3 runs to 15 residues. CDR3 amino acids: CASSHSSGSLNEQFF. The CDR3 DNA follows: TGTGCCAGCAGTCACTCGAGCGGGTCCTTGAATGAGCAGTTCTTC.

This clonotype was detected ten times or more. This sequence joins TRBV19 and TRBJ1-4; D is uncertain. The CDR3 length is 12 residues. Germline V lookup: CDR1 LNHDA, CDR2 SQIVND (reference sequence). V dropped 4 bases and J dropped 8 bases, with 8 bases sitting between them. The CDR3: CASSRGGEKLFF. The CDR3 DNA reads as TGTGCCAGTAGTAGAGGTGGGGAAAAACTGTTTTTT.

This clonotype was found many times. The rearrangement links TRBV20-1 to TRBJ2-3, with unresolved D. Germline V lookup: CDR1 DFQATT, CDR2 SNEGSKA (reference sequence). V was shortened by 2 bases and J by 4 bases, with 7 bases between the two germline ends. The CDR3 spans 12 residues. CDR3 loop: CSARRGPDTQYF. In DNA, the CDR3 is TGCAGTGCTAGAAGAGGCCCAGATACGCAGTATTTT.

The table lists this clonotype with many counts. The chain employs TRBV12-3 or TRBV12-4 and TRBJ2-2; perhaps TRBD2 as D (6 bases). V lost 6 bases, J lost 4 bases, and 12 bases lay in between. The CDR3 totals 14 residues. CDR3 DNA: TGTGCCAGCAGCCGGTTGGGGGGCACCGGGGAGCTGTTTTTT. Its protein is CASSRLGGTGELFF.

The chain recombines TRBV18 with TRBJ1-2; D may be TRBD1 (6 bases). The CDR3 covers 15 residues. V lost 3 bases to trimming and J lost 3 bases, with 14 bases between them. Germline loops: CDR1 KGHSH, CDR2 LQKENI. Written as DNA, the CDR3 is TGTGCCAGCTCACCGCGCAAAGGGGGAGACTATGGCTACACCTTC. Translated, it gives CASSPRKGGDYGYTF.

This clonotype was recorded at least ten times. The CDR3 DNA follows: TGTGCCACCAGTGAGGGACAGCACACCGGGGAGCTGTTTTTT. This sequence encodes CATSEGQHTGELFF. This sequence joins TRBV24-1 and TRBJ2-2, with TRBD1 matching over 7 bases. V lost 4 bases and J lost 3; bases outside the gene matches: 1. Germline-derived CDR1 and CDR2 are KGHDR and SFDVKD. The CDR3 consists of 14 residues.

At least ten counts were recorded for this clonotype. The rearrangement uses TRBV7-9 and TRBJ2-3; 7 bases agree with TRBD1. The CDR3 length is 14 residues. J lost 2 bases, V lost 3 bases, and 2 bases had no gene match. The germline V gene encodes CDR1 SEHNR and CDR2 FQNEAQ (reference sequence). CDR3 region: CASSFDRATDTQYF. The CDR3 nucleotides read TGTGCCAGCAGCTTCGACAGGGCCACAGATACGCAGTATTTT.

This clonotype was seen ten or more times. The gene calls are TRBV18 and TRBJ1-2; no definite D call. From germline, CDR1 is KGHSH and CDR2 LQKENI. This CDR3 is 15 amino acids long. The V and J ends lost 3 bases and 1 base respectively, with 12 bases between them. This chain's CDR3 is CASSPGQRNNYGYTF. CDR3 bases: TGTGCCAGCTCACCGGGCCAGAGAAATAACTATGGCTACACCTTC.

This clonotype showed up many times. V and J are TRBV20-1 and TRBJ2-1; TRBD1 matches at 8 bases. CDR3 length equals 13 residues. CDR1 and CDR2 (germline): DFQATT, SNEGSKA (reference sequence). V lost 1 base, J lost 10 bases, and 6 bases stayed unmatched. As DNA, the CDR3 is TGCAGTGCTAGAGGACAGGGGAGCAGGGAGCAGTTCTTC. Protein product: CSARGQGSREQFF.

This clonotype was picked up many times. The chain links TRBV11-2 to TRBJ2-2; D unclear. V gave up 2 bases and J gave up 1 base, with 8 bases separating them. This CDR3 spans 15 amino acids. Germline values: CDR1 SGHAT, CDR2 FQNNGV. This CDR3 reads CASSLFGRNTGELFF. The CDR3 bases are TGTGCCAGCAGCTTATTCGGACGGAACACCGGGGAGCTGTTTTTT.

This chain links TRBV20-1 with TRBJ1-6; a weak D match, TRBD1 (5 bases). The V and J ends lost 3 bases and 6 bases respectively, with 24 bases between them. The CDR3 length is 18 residues. Germline assignment: CDR1 DFQATT and CDR2 SNEGSKA (reference sequence). CDR3 in amino acids: CSASSRVLAHGGNSPLHF. CDR3 DNA sequence: TGCAGTGCTAGTAGCAGGGTCCTGGCTCACGGGGGTAATTCACCCCTCCACTTT.

Ten or more counts support this clonotype. The chain combines TRBV19 with TRBJ2-1, with 7 nucleotides matching TRBD2. The ends lost 6 bases at V and 7 bases at J; junction bases unmatched: 12. The CDR3 is made up of 15 amino acids. CDR1 and CDR2 from the germline V gene are LNHDA and SQIVND (reference sequence). The CDR3 region has the DNA TGTGCCAGTAGCTTGTTGACTAGCCGGCGGAATGAGCAGTTCTTC. Protein product: CASSLLTSRRNEQFF.

This clonotype showed up many times. The chain links TRBV7-2 to TRBJ1-2; D possibly corresponds to TRBD1 (6 bases). Germline lookup yields CDR1 SGHTA and CDR2 FQGNSA. The CDR3 is made up of 18 amino acids. V lost 5 bases and J 7 bases, leaving 29 bases between the germline ends. The DNA of the CDR3 is TGTGCCAGCAGCCCGAGGACAGCCCTTTACGGGGGAAATGTTGGCTACACCTTC. Protein product: CASSPRTALYGGNVGYTF.

At least ten counts were recorded for this clonotype. J is TRBJ2-7 and V is TRBV29-1; weak D call: TRBD2 (5 bases). The ends were cut back, 2 bases at V and 3 bases at J, with 14 bases in the middle. CDR1 SQVTM and CDR2 ANQGSEA come from the germline V gene. The CDR3 contains 14 residues. Here the CDR3 DNA reads TGCAGCGTTGAATCATCACAGACTAACTACGAGCAGTACTTC. Translated: CSVESSQTNYEQYF.

Notes on this clonotype: The germline gene is not matched at one end of the junction; a read error may be the cause. The gene calls are TRBV6-1 and TRBJ1-4, with D unclear. CDR1 MNHNS and CDR2 SASEGT come from the germline V gene. This CDR3 has 17 amino acids. The CDR3 nucleotides are TGTGCCACCAGTGATTTGAAAGGGAGTGCAACTAATGAAAAACTGTTTTTT. Its translation is CATSDLKGSATNEKLFF.

This clonotype was counted ten times or more. V and J are TRBV15 and TRBJ2-4; D assignment may be TRBD1 or TRBD2 (5 bases each). CDR3 length: 14 residues. Trimming left V 2 bases short and J 8 bases short, with 13 bases between. Germline-derived CDR1 and CDR2 are LNHNV and YYDKDF (reference sequence). CDR3 amino acids: CATSRRGQSDIQYF. The CDR3 bases are TGTGCCACCAGCAGACGGGGCCAGTCAGACATTCAGTACTTC.

The chain has TRBV19 and TRBJ1-4, with 7 bases matching TRBD1. The CDR3 covers 15 residues. Germline V gives CDR1 LNHDA, CDR2 SQIVND (reference sequence). Germline trimming cut 6 bases from V and 5 bases from J; bases unmatched to any gene: 9. The CDR3 DNA reads TGTGCCAGTAGCGTTAACAGGGGAGGCAATGAAAAACTGTTTTTT. This encodes CASSVNRGGNEKLFF.

This clonotype was found a few times. The chain links TRBV6-6 to TRBJ1-1, with D perhaps TRBD1 (5 bases). Trimming took off 2 bases at V and 10 bases at J, with 17 bases between the two ends. Germline V CDR1 and CDR2: MNHNY, SVGAGI (reference sequence). The CDR3 consists of 14 residues. The CDR3 coding sequence is TGTGCCAGCAGTTACCCAGGGCGAATTGGGTTAGCTTTCTTT. Translation gives CASSYPGRIGLAFF.

The chain has TRBV5-1 and TRBJ1-2, with unresolved D. This CDR3 region has 15 residues. Germline values: CDR1 SGHRS, CDR2 YFSETQ. Trimming removed 0 bases from V and 6 bases from J, with 15 bases in between. The DNA of the CDR3 is TGCGCCAGCAGCTTGGGGCTCTCGGGCTTACATGGCTACACCTTC. Its protein product is CASSLGLSGLHGYTF.

This clonotype was observed at least ten times. The chain is built from TRBV29-1 and TRBJ1-2; D not certain. Trimming took 8 bases from V and 4 from J, leaving 17 bases between them. CDR1 and CDR2 from the germline V gene are SQVTM and ANQGSEA. This CDR3 is 13 amino acids long. CDR3 sequence: CSSKNEASYGYTF. CDR3 coding DNA: TGCAGCTCTAAGAATGAGGCTTCCTATGGCTACACCTTC.

With regard to this clonotype: Just one base apart from a much larger clone, this may be a read error. CDR3 nucleotide sequence: TGTGCCAGCAGCTTAATCGGCGGGACTTACGCAGATACGCAGTATTTT. Translated, it gives CASSLIGGTYADTQYF. The chain recombines TRBV11-2 with TRBJ2-3; D is perhaps TRBD2 (6 bases). The V and J ends lost 2 bases and 4 bases respectively, with 16 bases between them. The CDR3 extends over 16 amino acids. Looked up from germline, CDR1 is SGHAT and CDR2 is FQNNGV. Looking up the rest from reference TRBV11-2 and TRBJ2-3 gives the full variable domain: EAGVAQSPRYKIIEKRQSVAFWCNPISGHATLYWYQQILGQGPKLLIQFQNNGVVDDSQLPKDRFSAERLKGVDSTLKIQPAKLEDSAVYLCASSLIGGTYADTQYFGPGTRLTVL.

CDR3 region: CASSDPPETQYF. CDR3 coding DNA: TGTGCCAGCAGTGACCCCCCAGAGACCCAGTACTTC. The rearrangement links TRBV6-6 to TRBJ2-5, with D unclear. The germline gives CDR1 MNHNY, CDR2 SVGAGI (reference sequence). CDR3 length: 12 residues. V shed 5 bases and J shed 4 bases, with 8 bases lying between them.

This clonotype was picked up many times. The chain joins TRBV2 to TRBJ2-5; perhaps TRBD1 as D (6 bases). CDR3 length: 13 residues. Looked up from germline, CDR1 is SNHLY and CDR2 is FYNNEI. Trimming took off 3 bases at V and 4 bases at J, with 9 bases between the two ends. The CDR3 spells CASSEQGRETQYF. The CDR3 nucleotides read TGTGCCAGCAGTGAGCAGGGGCGAGAGACCCAGTACTTC.

In its sample, this clonotype was seen once. The CDR3 region has the DNA TGTGCCACCAGCAGAGATAACGCCTACGAGCAGTACTTC. Protein sequence: CATSRDNAYEQYF. The chain is built from TRBV15 and TRBJ2-7; D uncertain. This CDR3 contains 13 residues. Germline V gene lookup returns CDR1 LNHNV and CDR2 YYDKDF (reference sequence). The V and J ends lost 0 bases and 2 bases respectively, with 5 bases between them.

As concerns this clonotype: With a much larger clone just one base away, this may be a read error. V usage is TRBV9 and J usage is TRBJ2-5, with D possibly TRBD2 on 6 matching bases. CDR3 length: 14 amino acids. In germline, CDR1 is SGDLS, CDR2 YYNGEE. The CDR3 is CVSSGGGRKETQSF. The CDR3 DNA reads as TGTGTCAGCAGCGGTGGAGGGCGAAAAGAGACCCAGTCCTTC.

On this clonotype: An end of the junction does not agree with germline; a read error may underlie this. The gene calls are TRBV7-7 and TRBJ1-4; TRBD1 matches 8 bases. This CDR3 contains 15 residues. Germline V gene data show CDR1 as SSHAT and CDR2 as FNYEAQ (reference sequence). The CDR3 reads CASSLAQDRVEKLFF. CDR3 DNA sequence: TGTGCTAGCAGCTTAGCGCAGGACAGGGTTGAAAAACTGTTTTTT.